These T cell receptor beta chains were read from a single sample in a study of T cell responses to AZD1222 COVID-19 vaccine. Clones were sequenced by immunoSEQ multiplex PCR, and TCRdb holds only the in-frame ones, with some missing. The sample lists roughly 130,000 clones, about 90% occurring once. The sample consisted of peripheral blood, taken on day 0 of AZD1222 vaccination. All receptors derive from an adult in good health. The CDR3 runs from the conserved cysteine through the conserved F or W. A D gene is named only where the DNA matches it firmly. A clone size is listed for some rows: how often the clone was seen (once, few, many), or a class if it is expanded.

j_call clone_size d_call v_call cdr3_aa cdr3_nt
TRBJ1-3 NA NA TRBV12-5 CASGVSGAGNTIYF TGTGCTAGTGGGGTCTCAGGGGCCGGAAACACCATATATTTT
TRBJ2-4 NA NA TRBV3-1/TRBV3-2 CASSQTAGNIQYF TGTGCCAGCAGCCAGACGGCCGGGAACATTCAGTACTTC
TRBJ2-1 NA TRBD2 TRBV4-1 CASSVRTSGSSYNEQFF TGCGCCAGCAGCGTCAGGACCAGCGGGAGCTCCTACAATGAGCAGTTCTTC
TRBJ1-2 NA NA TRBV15 CATSRGGQTGGYTF TGTGCCACCAGCAGAGGTGGGCAAACCGGCGGCTACACCTTC
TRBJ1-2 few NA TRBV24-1 CATSDPDGPNYGYTF TGTGCCACCAGTGATCCCGACGGACCCAACTATGGCTACACCTTC
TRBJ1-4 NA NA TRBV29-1 CSVEDEYTNEKLFF TGCAGCGTTGAAGATGAGTACACTAATGAAAAACTGTTTTTT
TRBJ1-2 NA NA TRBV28 CASSLWADGSHYGYTF TGTGCCAGCAGTTTATGGGCGGACGGAAGTCACTATGGCTACACCTTC
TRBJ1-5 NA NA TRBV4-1 CASSHPQSIQPQHF TGCGCCAGCAGCCATCCCCAGAGTATCCAGCCCCAGCATTTT
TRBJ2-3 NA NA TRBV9 CASSVGRSGPDTQYF TGTGCCAGCAGCGTAGGGAGGTCAGGGCCAGATACGCAGTATTTT
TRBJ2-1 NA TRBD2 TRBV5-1 CASSLELASYNEQFF TGCGCCAGCAGCTTGGAACTAGCGTCCTACAATGAGCAGTTCTTC
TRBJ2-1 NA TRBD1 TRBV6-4 CASSDGTGGNEQFF TGTGCCAGCAGTGACGGGACAGGGGGCAATGAGCAGTTCTTC
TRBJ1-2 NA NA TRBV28 CEVSSNYGYTF TGTGAGGTCAGCTCTAACTATGGCTACACCTTC
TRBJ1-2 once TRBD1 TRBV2 CASSPTGDGYTF TGTGCCAGCAGTCCCACAGGGGATGGCTACACCTTC
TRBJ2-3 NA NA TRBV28 CASSSPVGAVSTDTQYF TGTGCCAGCAGTTCCCCCGTGGGGGCCGTCAGCACAGATACGCAGTATTTT
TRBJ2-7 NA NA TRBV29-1 CSVEDYNYEQYF TGCAGCGTTGAAGACTACAACTACGAGCAGTACTTC
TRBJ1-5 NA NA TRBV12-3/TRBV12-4 CASSSPMDQPQHF TGTGCCAGCAGTTCCCCCATGGATCAGCCCCAGCATTTT
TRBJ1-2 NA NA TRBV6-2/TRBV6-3 CASSGTGYGYTF TGTGCCAGCAGTGGAACAGGGTATGGCTACACCTTC
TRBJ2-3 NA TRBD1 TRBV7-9 CASSLDGTGQGPQYF TGTGCCAGCAGCTTAGATGGGACAGGGCAGGGCCCGCAGTATTTT
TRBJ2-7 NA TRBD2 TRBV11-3 CASSSTSGGTGEQYF TGTGCCAGCAGCTCAACTAGCGGGGGGACGGGCGAGCAGTACTTC
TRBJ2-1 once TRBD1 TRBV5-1 CASSSMTGSPGNEQFF TGCGCCAGCAGCTCGATGACAGGGTCTCCAGGCAATGAGCAGTTCTTC
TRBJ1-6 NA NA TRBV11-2 CASSSPGSMGYNSPLHF TGTGCCAGCAGCTCCCCGGGGTCCATGGGCTATAATTCACCCCTCCACTTT
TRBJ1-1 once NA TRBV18 CASSPAGMTNTEAFF TGTGCCAGCTCACCGGCAGGAATGACGAACACTGAAGCTTTCTTT
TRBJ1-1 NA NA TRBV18 CASSRQMNTEAFF TGTGCCAGCTCGAGGCAGATGAACACTGAAGCTTTCTTT
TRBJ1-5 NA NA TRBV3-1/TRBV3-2 CASSHSTGHQPQHF TGTGCCAGCAGCCACAGTACGGGGCATCAGCCCCAGCATTTT
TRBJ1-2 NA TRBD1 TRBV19 CASSIVTAGGAGYTF TGTGCCAGTAGTATCGTCACGGCAGGGGGCGCGGGCTACACCTTC
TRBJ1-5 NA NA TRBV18 CASSPETGSNQPQHF TGTGCCAGCTCACCAGAGACAGGTAGCAATCAGCCCCAGCATTTT
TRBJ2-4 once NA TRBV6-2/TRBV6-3 CASSGGGSLNIQYF TGTGCCAGCAGTGGGGGCGGGAGCCTAAACATTCAGTACTTC
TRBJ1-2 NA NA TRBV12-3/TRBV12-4 CASSFRGPGYTF TGTGCCAGCAGTTTTCGGGGTCCCGGCTACACCTTC
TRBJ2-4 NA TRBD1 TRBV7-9 CAGDPSAGGVLNIQYF TGTGCCGGGGACCCTTCGGCAGGGGGCGTCCTAAACATTCAGTACTTC
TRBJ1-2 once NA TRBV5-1 CASRETDENYGYTF TGCGCCAGCAGAGAGACAGACGAGAACTATGGCTACACCTTC
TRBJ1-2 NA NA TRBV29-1 CSVPRGGYGYTF TGCAGCGTTCCCAGGGGCGGCTATGGCTACACCTTC
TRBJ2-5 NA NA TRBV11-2 CASSSGPNRGIETQYF TGTGCCAGCAGCTCTGGTCCTAATCGGGGAATAGAGACCCAGTACTTC
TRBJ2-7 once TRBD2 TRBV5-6 CASSLTSGGALDHEQYF TGTGCCAGCAGCTTGACTAGCGGGGGAGCCCTGGACCACGAGCAGTACTTC
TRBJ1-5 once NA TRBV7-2 CASSSRADITRHF TGTGCCAGCAGCTCCAGGGCTGATATAACCCGGCATTTT
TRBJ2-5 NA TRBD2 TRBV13 CASSLWTSGGEETQYF TGTGCCAGCAGCTTATGGACTAGCGGGGGGGAAGAGACCCAGTACTTC
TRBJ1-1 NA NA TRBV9 CASSVGYNTEAFF TGTGCCAGCAGCGTAGGTTATAACACTGAAGCTTTCTTT
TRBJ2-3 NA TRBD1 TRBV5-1 CASSYGTATDTQYF TGCGCCAGCAGCTACGGGACAGCCACAGATACGCAGTATTTT
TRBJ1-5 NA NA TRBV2 CASLKIPGLQNQPQHF TGTGCCAGCCTAAAAATCCCAGGGCTCCAAAATCAGCCCCAGCATTTT
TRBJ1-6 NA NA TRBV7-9 CASSPPGGTLHF TGTGCCAGCAGCCCCCCCGGGGGCACCCTCCACTTT
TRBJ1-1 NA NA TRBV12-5 CASGLGENTEAFF TGTGCTAGTGGTTTGGGGGAAAATACTGAAGCTTTCTTT
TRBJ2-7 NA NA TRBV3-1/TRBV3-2 CASSHPTGSSYEQYF TGTGCCAGCAGCCACCCGACAGGTTCCTCCTACGAGCAGTACTTC
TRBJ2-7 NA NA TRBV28 CASSLFSPVGEQYF TGTGCCAGCAGTTTATTTTCCCCCGTCGGCGAGCAGTACTTC
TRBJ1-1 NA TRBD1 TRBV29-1 CSVGTGVSEAFF TGCAGCGTTGGGACAGGGGTATCTGAAGCTTTCTTT
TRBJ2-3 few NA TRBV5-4 CASSITDTQYF TGTGCCAGCAGCATTACAGATACGCAGTATTTT
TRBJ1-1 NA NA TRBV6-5 CASRTPQNTEAFF TGTGCCAGCAGAACGCCCCAGAACACTGAAGCTTTCTTT
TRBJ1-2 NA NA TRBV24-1 CATSDLGYGYTF TGTGCCACCAGTGATTTGGGATATGGCTACACCTTC
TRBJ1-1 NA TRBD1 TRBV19 CASTASGGTEAFF TGTGCCAGTACCGCATCAGGGGGCACTGAAGCTTTCTTT